Included here is one T cell receptor (beta chain) sequence, with context. The CDR3 spans 14 residues. V gave up 2 bases and J gave up 4 bases, with 11 bases separating them. The germline CDR1 and CDR2 sequences are MNHEY and SMNVEV (reference sequence). These data are taken from a study of blood T cell repertoires in COVID-19. Study in general: Sources were T cells, B-cell-depleted T cells, or PBMCs; the material itself was cDNA or gDNA.

TCRdb's copy holds only in-frame clones and misses some; the assay was immunoSEQ multiplex PCR. Among more than 150,000 clones, around four fifths were seen once, and the ten largest hold 14%. The sequence derives from a man between 25 and 39 years old with active or convalescent COVID-19. This chain links TRBV27 with TRBJ2-5, with a tentative D call TRBD2 (7 bases). The sequencing input was peripheral blood. CDR3 coding DNA: TGTGCCAGCAGTTTAGGGGGGGGGCGAGAGACCCAGTACTTC. This encodes CASSLGGGRETQYF.